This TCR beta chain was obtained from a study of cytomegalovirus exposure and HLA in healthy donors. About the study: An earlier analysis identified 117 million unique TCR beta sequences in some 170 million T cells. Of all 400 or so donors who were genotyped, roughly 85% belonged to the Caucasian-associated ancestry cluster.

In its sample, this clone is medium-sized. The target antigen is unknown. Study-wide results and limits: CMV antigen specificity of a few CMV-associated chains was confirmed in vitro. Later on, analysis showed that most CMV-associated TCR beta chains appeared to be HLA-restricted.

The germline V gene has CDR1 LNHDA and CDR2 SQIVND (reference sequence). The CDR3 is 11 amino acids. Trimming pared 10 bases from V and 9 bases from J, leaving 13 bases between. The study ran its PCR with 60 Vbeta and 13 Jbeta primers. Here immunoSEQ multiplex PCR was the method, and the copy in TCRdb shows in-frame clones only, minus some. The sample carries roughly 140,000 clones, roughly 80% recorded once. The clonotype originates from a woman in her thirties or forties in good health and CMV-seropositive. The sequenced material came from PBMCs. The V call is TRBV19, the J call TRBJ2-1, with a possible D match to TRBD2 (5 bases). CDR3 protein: CAIRTSGEQFF. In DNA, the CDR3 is TGTGCCATTCGGACTTCTGGTGAGCAGTTCTTC.